This T cell receptor beta chain was sequenced during a study of Graves' ophthalmopathy and Graves' hyperthyroidism. Whole-study results and caveats: Detected in blood as well were most expanded thyroid clonotypes with frequency above 0.001.

Amplification of TCR beta CDR3 regions used RNA transcripts. Second-round multiplex PCR came after a first-round RT-PCR that employed HTBI primers. From the multiplex PCR reads, TCRdb called clonotypes with MiXCR, one entry per CDR3 protein. Of around 1.1 million distinct CDR3 sequences in the sample, 35% to 40% were seen once. CDR1 and CDR2 from the germline V gene are MNHEY and SVGEGT. The CDR3 consists of 15 residues. Trimming removed 6 bases from V and 1 base from J; junction bases left unmatched: 7. About this clonotype itself: Its specificity is unknown.

Included hyperthyroidism patients were aged 18 to 65 and newly diagnosed (under 2 months' duration). It was on clinical symptoms, serum thyroxine, TRAb, thyroid ultrasound and orbital computed tomography that diagnosis relied. Source material: peripheral blood or thyroid tissue (not recorded which). The chain is built from TRBV6-2 or TRBV6-3 and TRBJ2-5, with 8 bases aligning to TRBD1. This TCR derives from an adult man with Graves' hyperthyroidism. Written as DNA, the CDR3 is TGTGCCAGCAGCCCCGGGACAGGTAGCCAAGAGACCCAGTACTTC. Protein: CASSPGTGSQETQYF.